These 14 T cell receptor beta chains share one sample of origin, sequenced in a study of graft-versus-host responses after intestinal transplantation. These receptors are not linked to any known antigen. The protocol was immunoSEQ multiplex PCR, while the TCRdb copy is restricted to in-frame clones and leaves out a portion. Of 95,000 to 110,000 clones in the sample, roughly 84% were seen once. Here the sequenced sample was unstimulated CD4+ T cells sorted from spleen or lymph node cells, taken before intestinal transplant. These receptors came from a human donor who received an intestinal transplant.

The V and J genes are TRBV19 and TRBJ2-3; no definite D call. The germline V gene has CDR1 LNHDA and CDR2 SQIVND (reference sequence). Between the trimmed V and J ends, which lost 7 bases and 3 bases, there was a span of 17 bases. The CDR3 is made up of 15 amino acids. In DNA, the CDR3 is TGTGCCAGTATTCCGCCCACCGGTACAACAGATACGCAGTATTTT. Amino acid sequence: CASIPPTGTTDTQYF. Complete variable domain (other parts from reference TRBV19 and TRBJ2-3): DGGITQSPKYLFRKEGQNVTLSCEQNLNHDAMYWYRQDPGQGLRLIYYSQIVNDFQKGDIAEGYSVSREKKESFPLTVTSAQKNPTAFYLCASIPPTGTTDTQYFGPGTRLTVL.

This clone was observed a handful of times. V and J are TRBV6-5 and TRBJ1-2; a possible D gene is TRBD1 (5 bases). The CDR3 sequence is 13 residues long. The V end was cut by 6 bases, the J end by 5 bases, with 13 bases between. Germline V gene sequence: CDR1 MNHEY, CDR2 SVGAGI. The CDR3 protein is CASSPSGTYGYTF. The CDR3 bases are TGTGCCAGCAGCCCATCGGGGACGTATGGCTACACCTTC.

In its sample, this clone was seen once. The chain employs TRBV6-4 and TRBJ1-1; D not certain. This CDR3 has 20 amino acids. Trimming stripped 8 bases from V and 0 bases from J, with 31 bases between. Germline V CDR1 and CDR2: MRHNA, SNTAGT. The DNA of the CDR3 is TGTGCCAGCGGAAAGGGATCACCCCCCTTGGGGATTTGTGTGAACACTGAAGCTTTCTTT. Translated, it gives CASGKGSPPLGICVNTEAFF.

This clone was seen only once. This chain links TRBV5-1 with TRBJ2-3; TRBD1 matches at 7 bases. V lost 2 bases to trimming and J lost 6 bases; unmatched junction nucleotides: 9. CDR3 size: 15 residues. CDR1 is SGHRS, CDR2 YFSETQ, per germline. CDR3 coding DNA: TGCGCCAGCAGCTTACCACAGGGGTTCGGTGATACGCAGTATTTT. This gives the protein CASSLPQGFGDTQYF. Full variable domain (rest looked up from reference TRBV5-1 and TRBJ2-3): KAGVTQTPRYLIKTRGQQVTLSCSPISGHRSVSWYQQTPGQGLQFLFEYFSETQRNKGNFPGRFSGRQFSNSRSEMNVSTLELGDSALYLCASSLPQGFGDTQYFGPGTRLTVL.

The CDR3 bases are TGTGCCAGCAGCTTAGAGGCCTTATCTAACTATGGCTACACCTTC. It codes for CASSLEALSNYGYTF. The chain couples TRBV11-2 to TRBJ1-2; unclear D gene. Per the germline V gene, CDR1 is SGHAT and CDR2 is FQNNGV. The CDR3 has 15 amino acids. Trimming left V 0 bases short and J 0 bases short, with 8 bases between.

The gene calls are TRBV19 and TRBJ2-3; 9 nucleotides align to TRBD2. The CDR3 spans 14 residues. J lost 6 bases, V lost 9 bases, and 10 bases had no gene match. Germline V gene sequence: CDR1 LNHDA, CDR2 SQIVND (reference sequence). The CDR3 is CASRSGGGSDTQYF. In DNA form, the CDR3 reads TGTGCCAGCCGTAGCGGGGGAGGTTCGGATACGCAGTATTTT.

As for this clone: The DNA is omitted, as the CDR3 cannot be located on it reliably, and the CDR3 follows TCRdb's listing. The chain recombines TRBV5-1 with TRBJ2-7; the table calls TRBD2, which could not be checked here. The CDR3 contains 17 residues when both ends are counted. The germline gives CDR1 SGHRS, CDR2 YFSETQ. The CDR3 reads CASSPEEVAGGNYEQNF.

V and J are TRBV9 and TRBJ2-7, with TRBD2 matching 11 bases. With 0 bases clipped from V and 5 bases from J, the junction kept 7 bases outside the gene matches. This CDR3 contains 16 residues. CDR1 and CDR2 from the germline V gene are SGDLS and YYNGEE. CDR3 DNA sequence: TGTGCCAGCAGCGTAGATAGGCTAGCGGGAGGCGACGAGCAGTACTTC. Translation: CASSVDRLAGGDEQYF.

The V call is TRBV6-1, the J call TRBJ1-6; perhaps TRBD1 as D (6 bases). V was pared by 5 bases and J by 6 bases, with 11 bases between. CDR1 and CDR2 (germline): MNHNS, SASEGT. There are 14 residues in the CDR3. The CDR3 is CASSMTGGNSPLHF. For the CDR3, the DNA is TGTGCCAGCAGTATGACAGGAGGTAATTCACCCCTCCACTTT.

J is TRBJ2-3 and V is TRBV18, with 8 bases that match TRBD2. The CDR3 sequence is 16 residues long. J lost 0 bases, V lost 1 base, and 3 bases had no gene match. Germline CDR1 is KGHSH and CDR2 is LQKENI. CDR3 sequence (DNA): TGTGCCAGCTCACCACGTTCTAGCGGGAGCACAGATACGCAGTATTTT. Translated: CASSPRSSGSTDTQYF.

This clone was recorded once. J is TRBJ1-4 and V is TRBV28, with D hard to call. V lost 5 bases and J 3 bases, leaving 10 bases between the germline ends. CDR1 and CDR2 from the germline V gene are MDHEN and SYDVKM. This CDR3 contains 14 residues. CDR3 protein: CASSLRSPNEKLFF. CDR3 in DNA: TGTGCCAGCAGTCTCAGGAGCCCTAATGAAAAACTGTTTTTT.

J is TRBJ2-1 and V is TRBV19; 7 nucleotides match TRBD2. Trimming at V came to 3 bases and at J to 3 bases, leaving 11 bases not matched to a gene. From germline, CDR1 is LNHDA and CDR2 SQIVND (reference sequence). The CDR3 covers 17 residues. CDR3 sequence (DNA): TGTGCCAGTAGTATCTTAGGAGGGAGGGCCATCTACAATGAGCAGTTCTTC. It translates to CASSILGGRAIYNEQFF.

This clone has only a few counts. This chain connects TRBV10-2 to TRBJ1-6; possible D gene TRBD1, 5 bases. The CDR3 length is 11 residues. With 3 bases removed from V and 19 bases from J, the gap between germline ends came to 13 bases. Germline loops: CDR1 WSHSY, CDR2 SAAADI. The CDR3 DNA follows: TGCGCCAGCAGTGATCGGGGCAGGGAACACTTT. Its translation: CASSDRGREHF.

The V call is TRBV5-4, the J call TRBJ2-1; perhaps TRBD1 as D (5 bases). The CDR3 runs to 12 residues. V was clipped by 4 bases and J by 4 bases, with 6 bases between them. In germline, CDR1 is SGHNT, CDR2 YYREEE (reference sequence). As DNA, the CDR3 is TGTGCCAGCAGCACAGGATACAATGAGCAGTTCTTC. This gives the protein CASSTGYNEQFF.